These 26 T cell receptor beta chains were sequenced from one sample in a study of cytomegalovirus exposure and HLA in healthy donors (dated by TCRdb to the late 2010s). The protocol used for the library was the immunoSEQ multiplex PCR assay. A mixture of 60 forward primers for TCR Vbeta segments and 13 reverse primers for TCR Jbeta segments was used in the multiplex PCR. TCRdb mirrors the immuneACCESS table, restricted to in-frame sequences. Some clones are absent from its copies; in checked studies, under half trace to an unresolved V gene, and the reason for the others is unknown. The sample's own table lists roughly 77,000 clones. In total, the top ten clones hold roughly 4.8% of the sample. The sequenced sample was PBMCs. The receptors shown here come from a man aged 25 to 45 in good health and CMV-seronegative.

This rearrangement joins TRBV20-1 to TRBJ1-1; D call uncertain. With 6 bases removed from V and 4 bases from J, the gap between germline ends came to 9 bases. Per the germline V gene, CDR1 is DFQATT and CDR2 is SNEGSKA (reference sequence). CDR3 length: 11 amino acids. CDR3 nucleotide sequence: TGCAGTGCCGTTAAGCTCACTGAAGCTTTCTTT. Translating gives CSAVKLTEAFF.

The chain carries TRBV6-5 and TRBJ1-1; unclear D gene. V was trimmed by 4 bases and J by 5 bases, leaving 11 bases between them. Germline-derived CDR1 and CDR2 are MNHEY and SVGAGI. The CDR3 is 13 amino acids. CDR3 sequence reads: CASSSPWETEAFF. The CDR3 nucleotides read TGTGCCAGCAGTTCCCCCTGGGAGACTGAAGCTTTCTTT.

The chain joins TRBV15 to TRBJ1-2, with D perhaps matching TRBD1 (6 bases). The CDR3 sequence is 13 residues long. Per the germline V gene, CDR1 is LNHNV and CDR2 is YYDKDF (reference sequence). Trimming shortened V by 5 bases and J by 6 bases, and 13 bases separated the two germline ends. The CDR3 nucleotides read TGTGCCACCAGCCAGGGGAATATTGATGGCTACACCTTC. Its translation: CATSQGNIDGYTF.

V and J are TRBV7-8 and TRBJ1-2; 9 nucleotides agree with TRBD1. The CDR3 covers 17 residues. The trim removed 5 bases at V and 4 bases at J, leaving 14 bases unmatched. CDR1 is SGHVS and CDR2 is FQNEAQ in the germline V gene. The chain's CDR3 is CASSPPGTGHLVYGYTF. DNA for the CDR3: TGTGCCAGCAGCCCCCCCGGGACAGGGCATCTCGTCTATGGCTACACCTTC.

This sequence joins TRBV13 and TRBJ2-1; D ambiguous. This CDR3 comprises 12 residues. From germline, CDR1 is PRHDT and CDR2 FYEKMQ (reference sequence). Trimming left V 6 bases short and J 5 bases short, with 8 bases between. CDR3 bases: TGTGCCAGCAGTCCTCTAAACAATGAGCAGTTCTTC. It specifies CASSPLNNEQFF.

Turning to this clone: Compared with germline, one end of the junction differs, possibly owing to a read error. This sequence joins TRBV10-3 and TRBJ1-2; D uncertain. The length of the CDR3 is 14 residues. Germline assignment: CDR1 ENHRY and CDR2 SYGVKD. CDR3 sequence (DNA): TGTGCCATCAGTGATACTCGGGATAACCATGGCTACACCTTC. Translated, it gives CAISDTRDNHGYTF.

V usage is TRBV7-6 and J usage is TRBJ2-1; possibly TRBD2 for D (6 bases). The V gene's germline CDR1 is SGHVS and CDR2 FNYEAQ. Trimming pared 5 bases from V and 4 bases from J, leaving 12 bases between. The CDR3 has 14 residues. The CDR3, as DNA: TGTGCCAGCAGCCTTGACCGGGGGTACAATGAGCAGTTCTTC. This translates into CASSLDRGYNEQFF.

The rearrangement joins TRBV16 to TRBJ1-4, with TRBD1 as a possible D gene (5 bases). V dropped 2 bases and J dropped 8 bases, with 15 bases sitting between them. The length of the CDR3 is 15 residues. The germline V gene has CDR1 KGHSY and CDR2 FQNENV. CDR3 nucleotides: TGTGCCAGCAGCCAAACACAGGCCCTTGGGGAAAAACTGTTTTTT. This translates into CASSQTQALGEKLFF.

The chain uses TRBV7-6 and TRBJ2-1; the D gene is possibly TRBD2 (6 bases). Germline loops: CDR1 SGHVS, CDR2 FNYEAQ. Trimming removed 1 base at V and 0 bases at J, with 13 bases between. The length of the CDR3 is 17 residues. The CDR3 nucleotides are TGTGCCAGCAGCTTAGGGGTCGCGGGGAGCTCCTACAATGAGCAGTTCTTC. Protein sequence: CASSLGVAGSSYNEQFF.

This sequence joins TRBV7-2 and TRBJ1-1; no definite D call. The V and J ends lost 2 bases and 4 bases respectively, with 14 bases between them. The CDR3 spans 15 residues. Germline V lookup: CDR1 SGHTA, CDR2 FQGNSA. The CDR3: CASSLLGRLSTEAFF. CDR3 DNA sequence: TGTGCCAGCAGCTTATTGGGCCGTCTGAGCACTGAAGCTTTCTTT. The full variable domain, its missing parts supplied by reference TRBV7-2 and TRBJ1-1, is GAGVSQSPSNKVTEKGKDVELRCDPISGHTALYWYRQSLGQGLEFLIYFQGNSAPDKSGLPSDRFSAERTGGSVSTLTIQRTQQEDSAVYLCASSLLGRLSTEAFFGQGTRLTVV.

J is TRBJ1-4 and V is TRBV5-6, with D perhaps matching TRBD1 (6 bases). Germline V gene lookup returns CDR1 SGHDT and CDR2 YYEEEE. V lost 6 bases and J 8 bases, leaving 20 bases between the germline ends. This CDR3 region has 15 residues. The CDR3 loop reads CASTIGWGLKEKLFF. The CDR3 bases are TGTGCCAGCACCATTGGGTGGGGGCTGAAAGAAAAACTGTTTTTT.

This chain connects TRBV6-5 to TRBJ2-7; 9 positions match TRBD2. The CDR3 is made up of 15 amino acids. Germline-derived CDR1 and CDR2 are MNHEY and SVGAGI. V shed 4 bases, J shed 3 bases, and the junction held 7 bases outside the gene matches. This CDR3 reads CASSSAGTSRYEQYF. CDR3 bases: TGTGCCAGCAGTTCGGCCGGGACTAGCCGCTACGAGCAGTACTTC.

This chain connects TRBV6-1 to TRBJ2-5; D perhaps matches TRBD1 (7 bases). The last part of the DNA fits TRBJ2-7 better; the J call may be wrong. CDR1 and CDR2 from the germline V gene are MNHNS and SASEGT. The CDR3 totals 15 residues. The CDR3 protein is CASTRLRDSSYEQYF. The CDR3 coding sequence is TGTGCCAGCACCCGACTGCGGGACAGCTCCTACGAGCAGTACTTC.

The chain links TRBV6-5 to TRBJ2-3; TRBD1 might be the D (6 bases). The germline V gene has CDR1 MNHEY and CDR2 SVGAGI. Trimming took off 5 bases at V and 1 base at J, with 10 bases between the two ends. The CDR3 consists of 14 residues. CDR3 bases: TGTGCCAGCAGTCCCAACAGGGGCACAGATACGCAGTATTTT. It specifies CASSPNRGTDTQYF.

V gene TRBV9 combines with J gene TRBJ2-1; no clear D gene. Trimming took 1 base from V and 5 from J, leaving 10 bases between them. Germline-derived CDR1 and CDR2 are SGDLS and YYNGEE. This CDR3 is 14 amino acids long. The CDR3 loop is CASSVSWQNNEQFF. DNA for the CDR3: TGTGCCAGCAGCGTAAGTTGGCAGAACAATGAGCAGTTCTTC. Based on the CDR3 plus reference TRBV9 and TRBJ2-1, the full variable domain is DSGVTQTPKHLITATGQRVTLRCSPRSGDLSVYWYQQSLDQGLQFLIQYYNGEERAKGNILERFSAQQFPDLHSELNLSSLELGDSALYFCASSVSWQNNEQFFGPGTRLTVL.

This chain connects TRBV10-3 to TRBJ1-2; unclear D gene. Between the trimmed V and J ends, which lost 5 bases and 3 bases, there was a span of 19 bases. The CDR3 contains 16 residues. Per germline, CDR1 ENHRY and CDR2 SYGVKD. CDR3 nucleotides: TGTGCCATCAGTCTTTTTGGTAGAGAAATCGACTATGGCTACACCTTC. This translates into CAISLFGREIDYGYTF.

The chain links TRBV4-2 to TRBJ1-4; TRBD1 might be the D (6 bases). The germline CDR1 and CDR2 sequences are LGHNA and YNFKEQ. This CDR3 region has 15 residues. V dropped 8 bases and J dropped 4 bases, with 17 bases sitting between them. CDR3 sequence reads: CASSRVTGFNEKLFF. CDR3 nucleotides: TGTGCCAGCTCCCGGGTGACAGGCTTTAATGAAAAACTGTTTTTT.

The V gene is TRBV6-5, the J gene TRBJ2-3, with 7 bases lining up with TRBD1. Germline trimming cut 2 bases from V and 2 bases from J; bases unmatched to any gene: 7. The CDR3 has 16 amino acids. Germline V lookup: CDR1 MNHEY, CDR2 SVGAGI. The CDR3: CASSYLRDSLTDTQYF. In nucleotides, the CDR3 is TGTGCCAGCAGTTACCTCCGGGACAGCCTCACAGATACGCAGTATTTT.

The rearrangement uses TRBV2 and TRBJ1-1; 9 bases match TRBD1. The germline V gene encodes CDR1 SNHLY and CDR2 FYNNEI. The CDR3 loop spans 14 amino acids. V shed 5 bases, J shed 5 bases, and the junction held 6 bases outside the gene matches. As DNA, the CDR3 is TGTGCCAGCAGTTCGGGACAGGGTGAGACTGAAGCTTTCTTT. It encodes CASSSGQGETEAFF. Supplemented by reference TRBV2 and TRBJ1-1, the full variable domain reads EPEVTQTPSHQVTQMGQEVILRCVPISNHLYFYWYRQILGQKVEFLVSFYNNEISEKSEIFDDQFSVERPDGSNFTLKIRSTKLEDSAMYFCASSSGQGETEAFFGQGTRLTVV.

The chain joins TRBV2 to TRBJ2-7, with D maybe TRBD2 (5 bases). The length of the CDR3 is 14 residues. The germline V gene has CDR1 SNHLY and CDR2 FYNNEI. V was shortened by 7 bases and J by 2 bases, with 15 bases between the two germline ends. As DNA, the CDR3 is TGTGCCAGCACCCTGAGAGGAGGAGCCTACGAGCAGTACTTC. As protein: CASTLRGGAYEQYF.

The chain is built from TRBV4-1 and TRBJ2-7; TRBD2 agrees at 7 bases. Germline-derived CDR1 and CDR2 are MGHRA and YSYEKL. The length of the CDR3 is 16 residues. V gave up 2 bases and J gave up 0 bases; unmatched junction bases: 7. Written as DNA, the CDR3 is TGCGCCAGCAGCCAAAGGACTAGGATGATCTCCTACGAGCAGTACTTC. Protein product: CASSQRTRMISYEQYF.

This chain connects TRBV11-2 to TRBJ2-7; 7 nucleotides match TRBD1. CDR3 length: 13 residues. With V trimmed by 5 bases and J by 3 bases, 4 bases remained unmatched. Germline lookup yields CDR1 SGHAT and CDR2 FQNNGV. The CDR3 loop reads CASSPRTGYEQYF. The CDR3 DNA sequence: TGTGCCAGCAGCCCAAGGACAGGCTACGAGCAGTACTTC.

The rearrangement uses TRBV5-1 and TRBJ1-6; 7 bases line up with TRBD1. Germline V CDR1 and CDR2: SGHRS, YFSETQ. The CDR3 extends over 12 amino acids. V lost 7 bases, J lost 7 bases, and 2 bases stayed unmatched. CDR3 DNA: TGCGCCAGCGGGACAGAGAATTCACCCCTCCACTTT. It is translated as CASGTENSPLHF.

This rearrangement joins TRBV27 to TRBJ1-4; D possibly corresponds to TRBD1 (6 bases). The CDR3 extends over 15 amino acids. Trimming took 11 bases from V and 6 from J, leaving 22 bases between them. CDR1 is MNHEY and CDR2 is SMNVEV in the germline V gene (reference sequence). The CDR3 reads CACGGPRGGYEKLFF. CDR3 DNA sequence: TGTGCCTGTGGGGGACCCCGAGGGGGTTATGAAAAACTGTTTTTT.

The CDR3 coding sequence is TGTGCCAGCCGTAAGGGAGCGGGGTCTGGGGCCAACGTCCTGACTTTC. This sequence encodes CASRKGAGSGANVLTF. The V call is TRBV19, the J call TRBJ2-6, with 7 bases that match TRBD2. In germline, CDR1 is LNHDA, CDR2 SQIVND (reference sequence). The CDR3 extends over 16 amino acids. The V gene end was trimmed by 9 bases and the J gene end by 1 base; junction bases not matched to a gene: 9.

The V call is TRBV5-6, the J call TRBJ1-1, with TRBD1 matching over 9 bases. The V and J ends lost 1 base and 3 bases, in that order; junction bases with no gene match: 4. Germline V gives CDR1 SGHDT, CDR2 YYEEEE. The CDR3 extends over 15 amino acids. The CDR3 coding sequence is TGTGCCAGCAGCTTGAAGGGACAGGGCGACACTGAAGCTTTCTTT. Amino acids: CASSLKGQGDTEAFF.